A selection of T cell receptor beta chains follows, all from one sample in a study of persistence of HIV-infected CD4 T cells. The antigens these receptors bind are not known. Produced via immunoSEQ multiplex PCR; TCRdb's table is partial and in-frame only. The table records approximately 44,000 clones, roughly 90% of them present only once. The starting material was CD4+ T cells sorted from PBMCs after roughly 20-hour stimulation, obtained from a patient who received antiretroviral therapy. The receptors come from an adult man with HIV who was CMV-seropositive. The CDR3 runs from the conserved cysteine through the conserved F or W. Each record gives: D gene, clone size, J gene, V gene, CDR3 protein, CDR3 DNA. A D gene is named only where the DNA matches it firmly. Rows give clone size only sometimes, using once, few, many, or a class for an expanded clone.

d_call: -
clone_size: -
j_call: TRBJ1-1
v_call: TRBV28
cdr3_aa: CASGRTDQVGTEAFF
cdr3_nt: TGTGCCAGCGGGAGGACCGATCAAGTGGGGACTGAAGCTTTCTTT

d_call: -
clone_size: -
j_call: TRBJ1-5
v_call: TRBV5-5
cdr3_aa: CASSGTVNQPQHF
cdr3_nt: TGTGCCAGCAGCGGCACAGTAAATCAGCCCCAGCATTTT

d_call: -
clone_size: -
j_call: TRBJ2-3
v_call: TRBV9
cdr3_aa: CASSVEGPTDTQYF
cdr3_nt: TGTGCCAGCAGCGTAGAGGGCCCGACAGATACGCAGTATTTT

d_call: TRBD1
clone_size: -
j_call: TRBJ2-7
v_call: TRBV19
cdr3_aa: CATSRGLADEQYF
cdr3_nt: TGTGCCACCTCCAGGGGGCTCGCTGACGAGCAGTACTTC

d_call: TRBD1
clone_size: -
j_call: TRBJ2-7
v_call: TRBV9
cdr3_aa: CASSVAPSTGTYEQYF
cdr3_nt: TGTGCCAGCAGCGTAGCTCCCTCGACAGGGACCTACGAGCAGTACTTC

d_call: -
clone_size: -
j_call: TRBJ1-5
v_call: TRBV2
cdr3_aa: CASSVLGGNQPQHF
cdr3_nt: TGTGCCAGCAGTGTATTAGGAGGCAATCAGCCCCAGCATTTT

d_call: -
clone_size: -
j_call: TRBJ1-5
v_call: TRBV18
cdr3_aa: CASSYGGRDQPQHF
cdr3_nt: TGTGCCAGCTCATATGGGGGAAGGGACCAGCCCCAGCATTTT

d_call: TRBD1
clone_size: -
j_call: TRBJ1-4
v_call: TRBV18
cdr3_aa: CASSLYRGEKLFF
cdr3_nt: TGTGCCAGCTCACTCTACAGGGGGGAAAAACTGTTTTTT

d_call: -
clone_size: -
j_call: TRBJ1-4
v_call: TRBV7-8
cdr3_aa: CASSLSPGNEKLFF
cdr3_nt: TGTGCCAGCAGCCTGAGCCCGGGGAATGAAAAACTGTTTTTT

d_call: -
clone_size: -
j_call: TRBJ1-5
v_call: TRBV5-5
cdr3_aa: CASSLEAAYSNQPQHF
cdr3_nt: TGTGCCAGCAGCTTGGAGGCAGCCTATAGCAATCAGCCCCAGCATTTT

d_call: -
clone_size: -
j_call: TRBJ1-3
v_call: TRBV14
cdr3_aa: CASSSRYESSGNTIYF
cdr3_nt: TGTGCCAGCAGCTCCCGTTATGAGTCCTCTGGAAACACCATATATTTT

d_call: -
clone_size: -
j_call: TRBJ2-2
v_call: TRBV18
cdr3_aa: CASSPWQVMTGELFF
cdr3_nt: TGTGCCAGCTCACCATGGCAGGTGATGACCGGGGAGCTGTTTTTT

d_call: TRBD2
clone_size: -
j_call: TRBJ2-3
v_call: TRBV6-4
cdr3_aa: CASSDVAGRTDTQYF
cdr3_nt: TGTGCCAGCAGTGACGTAGCGGGGCGCACAGATACGCAGTATTTT

d_call: -
clone_size: -
j_call: TRBJ2-1
v_call: TRBV9
cdr3_aa: CASSVVTGEQFF
cdr3_nt: TGTGCCAGCAGCGTAGTGACGGGTGAGCAGTTCTTC

d_call: TRBD2
clone_size: -
j_call: TRBJ2-2
v_call: TRBV27
cdr3_aa: CASSPRGAGELFF
cdr3_nt: TGTGCCAGCAGTCCCCGGGGGGCCGGGGAGCTGTTTTTT

d_call: -
clone_size: -
j_call: TRBJ2-3
v_call: TRBV6-5
cdr3_aa: CASRLKTDTQYF
cdr3_nt: TGTGCCAGCAGACTGAAAACAGATACGCAGTATTTT

d_call: -
clone_size: -
j_call: TRBJ2-5
v_call: TRBV6-5
cdr3_aa: CASSLPNMETQYF
cdr3_nt: TGTGCCAGCAGCCTACCCAATATGGAGACCCAGTACTTC

d_call: -
clone_size: -
j_call: TRBJ2-7
v_call: TRBV21-1
cdr3_aa: CASSRGGWPGEQYF
cdr3_nt: TGTGCCAGCAGCAGGGGGGGCTGGCCGGGAGAGCAGTACTTC

d_call: -
clone_size: -
j_call: TRBJ2-5
v_call: TRBV6-5
cdr3_aa: CATGGGRETQYF
cdr3_nt: TGTGCTACGGGGGGCGGGAGAGAGACCCAGTACTTC

d_call: -
clone_size: -
j_call: TRBJ1-4
v_call: TRBV4-1
cdr3_aa: CASSPTRTDPNEKLFF
cdr3_nt: TGCGCCAGCAGCCCCACCCGGACGGACCCTAATGAAAAACTGTTTTTT

d_call: -
clone_size: -
j_call: TRBJ2-2
v_call: TRBV27
cdr3_aa: CASTQLAGMTGELFF
cdr3_nt: TGTGCCAGCACCCAACTAGCAGGGATGACCGGGGAGCTGTTTTTT

d_call: -
clone_size: -
j_call: TRBJ2-3
v_call: TRBV28
cdr3_aa: CASSSPQRRTDTQYF
cdr3_nt: TGTGCCAGCAGTTCCCCGCAAAGGCGGACTGATACGCAGTATTTT

d_call: -
clone_size: once
j_call: TRBJ2-7
v_call: TRBV23-1
cdr3_aa: CASSQPCSEGAAISYEQYF
cdr3_nt: TGCGCCAGCAGTCAACCTTGTTCTGAAGGGGCTGCGATCTCCTACGAGCAGTACTTC

d_call: -
clone_size: -
j_call: TRBJ2-2
v_call: TRBV5-4
cdr3_aa: CASSLGSGRTNTGELFF
cdr3_nt: TGTGCCAGCAGCTTGGGTTCGGGGAGAACGAACACCGGGGAGCTGTTTTTT

d_call: TRBD1
clone_size: -
j_call: TRBJ1-3
v_call: TRBV19
cdr3_aa: CASSDRGSGNTIYF
cdr3_nt: TGTGCCAGCTCGGACAGGGGATCAGGAAACACCATATATTTT

d_call: -
clone_size: -
j_call: TRBJ2-5
v_call: TRBV24-1
cdr3_aa: CATSDFGQARETQYF
cdr3_nt: TGTGCCACCAGTGATTTCGGGCAGGCTAGGGAGACCCAGTACTTC

d_call: -
clone_size: -
j_call: TRBJ1-1
v_call: TRBV4-1
cdr3_aa: CASSQLRGGHTEAFF
cdr3_nt: TGCGCCAGCAGCCAACTGCGGGGCGGTCACACTGAAGCTTTCTTT

d_call: TRBD1
clone_size: -
j_call: TRBJ2-7
v_call: TRBV27
cdr3_aa: CASSLGQGNSEQYF
cdr3_nt: TGTGCCAGCAGTTTAGGACAGGGTAACAGCGAGCAGTACTTC

d_call: -
clone_size: -
j_call: TRBJ1-1
v_call: TRBV20-1
cdr3_aa: CSASGEPETEAFF
cdr3_nt: TGCAGTGCTAGTGGGGAACCAGAGACTGAAGCTTTCTTT

d_call: TRBD1
clone_size: few
j_call: TRBJ2-3
v_call: TRBV20-1
cdr3_aa: CSASGQGGTDTQYF
cdr3_nt: TGCAGTGCTAGTGGACAGGGGGGCACAGATACGCAGTATTTT

d_call: -
clone_size: few
j_call: TRBJ1-4
v_call: TRBV28
cdr3_aa: CATYSGGNEKLFF
cdr3_nt: TGTGCCACCTACTCCGGGGGTAATGAAAAACTGTTTTTT

d_call: -
clone_size: -
j_call: TRBJ1-5
v_call: TRBV24-1
cdr3_aa: CATSEAQGGNQPQHF
cdr3_nt: TGTGCCACCAGTGAAGCCCAGGGCGGCAATCAGCCCCAGCATTTT

d_call: -
clone_size: -
j_call: TRBJ1-5
v_call: TRBV30
cdr3_aa: CAWSTNKDQPQHF
cdr3_nt: TGTGCCTGGAGTACTAATAAGGATCAGCCCCAGCATTTT

d_call: TRBD1
clone_size: once
j_call: TRBJ1-1
v_call: TRBV28
cdr3_aa: CASSLRQGVTEAFF
cdr3_nt: TGTGCCAGCAGTTTACGACAGGGGGTAACTGAAGCTTTCTTT

d_call: -
clone_size: few
j_call: TRBJ1-1
v_call: TRBV6-1
cdr3_aa: CASSEAYPSTEAFF
cdr3_nt: TGTGCCAGCAGTGAAGCCTACCCGAGCACTGAAGCTTTCTTT

d_call: -
clone_size: once
j_call: TRBJ2-3
v_call: TRBV18
cdr3_aa: CASSPPARNTQYF
cdr3_nt: TGTGCCAGCTCACCACCGGCCCGAAATACGCAGTATTTT

d_call: -
clone_size: -
j_call: TRBJ2-1
v_call: TRBV19
cdr3_aa: CASSIRGEGYNEQFF
cdr3_nt: TGTGCCAGTAGTATCCGCGGAGAAGGGTACAATGAGCAGTTCTTC

d_call: TRBD1
clone_size: -
j_call: TRBJ1-5
v_call: TRBV10-2
cdr3_aa: CASNPGTGMQPQHF
cdr3_nt: TGCGCCAGCAACCCCGGGACAGGGATGCAGCCCCAGCATTTT

d_call: -
clone_size: -
j_call: TRBJ1-2
v_call: TRBV6-5
cdr3_aa: CASLNREDYGYTF
cdr3_nt: TGTGCCAGCCTTAACAGGGAGGACTATGGCTACACCTTC

d_call: TRBD1
clone_size: once
j_call: TRBJ1-4
v_call: TRBV11-2
cdr3_aa: CASSPSRTGSKGKLFF
cdr3_nt: TGTGCCAGCAGCCCAAGTAGGACAGGGAGCAAAGGAAAACTGTTTTTT

d_call: -
clone_size: -
j_call: TRBJ2-7
v_call: TRBV3-1/TRBV3-2
cdr3_aa: CASSQGGASYEQYF
cdr3_nt: TGTGCCAGCAGCCAAGGGGGGGCCTCCTACGAGCAGTACTTC

d_call: -
clone_size: -
j_call: TRBJ1-6
v_call: TRBV7-2
cdr3_aa: CASSLEGRISPLHF
cdr3_nt: TGTGCCAGCAGCTTAGAAGGCAGGATTTCACCCCTCCACTTT

d_call: TRBD2
clone_size: -
j_call: TRBJ2-4
v_call: TRBV24-1
cdr3_aa: CATSEAGDAKNIQYF
cdr3_nt: TGTGCCACCAGTGAAGCGGGGGATGCCAAAAACATTCAGTACTTC

d_call: -
clone_size: -
j_call: TRBJ2-3
v_call: TRBV9
cdr3_aa: CASASLADTDTQYF
cdr3_nt: TGTGCCAGCGCTAGTTTGGCAGACACAGATACGCAGTATTTT

d_call: -
clone_size: -
j_call: TRBJ2-2
v_call: TRBV2
cdr3_aa: CASSGIALNTGELFF
cdr3_nt: TGTGCCAGCAGTGGGATAGCCTTGAACACCGGGGAGCTGTTTTTT

d_call: TRBD1
clone_size: few
j_call: TRBJ1-5
v_call: TRBV2
cdr3_aa: CASSDRTGGGPQHF
cdr3_nt: TGTGCCAGCAGTGATCGGACAGGGGGAGGGCCCCAGCATTTT

d_call: -
clone_size: -
j_call: TRBJ2-7
v_call: TRBV2
cdr3_aa: CASSENGYEQYF
cdr3_nt: TGTGCCAGCAGTGAAAACGGCTACGAGCAGTACTTC

d_call: -
clone_size: -
j_call: TRBJ1-6
v_call: TRBV9
cdr3_aa: CASSVTGNSPLHF
cdr3_nt: TGTGCCAGCAGCGTTACAGGGAATTCACCCCTCCACTTT

d_call: -
clone_size: -
j_call: TRBJ1-1
v_call: TRBV4-1
cdr3_aa: CASSQVGAGRVNTEAFF
cdr3_nt: TGCGCCAGCAGCCAAGTTGGCGCAGGGAGGGTGAACACTGAAGCTTTCTTT

d_call: -
clone_size: once
j_call: TRBJ1-1
v_call: TRBV7-6
cdr3_aa: CASSLEGNTEAFF
cdr3_nt: TGTGCCAGCAGCTTAGAGGGTAACACTGAAGCTTTCTTT

d_call: TRBD2
clone_size: -
j_call: TRBJ2-1
v_call: TRBV19
cdr3_aa: CASSKLLAGEYNEQFF
cdr3_nt: TGTGCCAGTAGCAAATTACTAGCGGGGGAATACAATGAGCAGTTCTTC

d_call: -
clone_size: -
j_call: TRBJ1-1
v_call: TRBV6-5
cdr3_aa: CASSQTEAFF
cdr3_nt: TGTGCCAGCAGCCAAACTGAAGCTTTCTTT

d_call: -
clone_size: few
j_call: TRBJ1-1
v_call: TRBV18
cdr3_aa: CASSRQETNTEAFF
cdr3_nt: TGTGCCAGCTCACGACAGGAAACGAACACTGAAGCTTTCTTT

d_call: -
clone_size: -
j_call: TRBJ2-4
v_call: TRBV18
cdr3_aa: CASSPPMATSTAKNIQYF
cdr3_nt: TGTGCCAGCTCACCACCAATGGCTACCTCAACAGCCAAAAACATTCAGTACTTC

d_call: TRBD1
clone_size: -
j_call: TRBJ2-2
v_call: TRBV5-1
cdr3_aa: CASSSRRQGSTGELFF
cdr3_nt: TGCGCCAGCAGCTCCCGTCGACAGGGCAGCACCGGGGAGCTGTTTTTT

d_call: -
clone_size: -
j_call: TRBJ1-3
v_call: TRBV18
cdr3_aa: CASSPGPGNTIYF
cdr3_nt: TGTGCCAGCTCGCCGGGGCCTGGAAACACCATATATTTT

d_call: -
clone_size: -
j_call: TRBJ2-2
v_call: TRBV15
cdr3_aa: CATSPIGRYTGELFF
cdr3_nt: TGTGCCACCAGTCCTATCGGGAGATACACCGGGGAGCTGTTTTTT

d_call: TRBD1
clone_size: -
j_call: TRBJ2-7
v_call: TRBV9
cdr3_aa: CASSTNQGADEQYF
cdr3_nt: TGTGCCAGCAGCACCAATCAGGGGGCCGACGAGCAGTACTTC